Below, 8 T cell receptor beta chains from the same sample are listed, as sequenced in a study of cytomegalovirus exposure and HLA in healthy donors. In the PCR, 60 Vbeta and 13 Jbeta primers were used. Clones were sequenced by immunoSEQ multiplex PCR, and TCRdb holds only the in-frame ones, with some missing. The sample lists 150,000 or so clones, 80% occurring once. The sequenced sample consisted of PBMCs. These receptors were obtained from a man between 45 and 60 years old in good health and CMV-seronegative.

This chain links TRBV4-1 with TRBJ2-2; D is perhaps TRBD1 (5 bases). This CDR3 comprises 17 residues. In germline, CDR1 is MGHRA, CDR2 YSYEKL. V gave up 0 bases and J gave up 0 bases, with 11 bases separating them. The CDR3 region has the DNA TGCGCCAGCAGCCAAGAATACAGGTGGACGAACACCGGGGAGCTGTTTTTT. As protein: CASSQEYRWTNTGELFF.

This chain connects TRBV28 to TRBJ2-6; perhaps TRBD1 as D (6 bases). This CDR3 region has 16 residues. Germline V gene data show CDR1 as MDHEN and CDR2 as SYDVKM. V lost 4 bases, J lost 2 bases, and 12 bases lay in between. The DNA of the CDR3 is TGTGCCAGCAGTTGGGGGCAACCGGCTGGGGCCAACGTCCTGACTTTC. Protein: CASSWGQPAGANVLTF.

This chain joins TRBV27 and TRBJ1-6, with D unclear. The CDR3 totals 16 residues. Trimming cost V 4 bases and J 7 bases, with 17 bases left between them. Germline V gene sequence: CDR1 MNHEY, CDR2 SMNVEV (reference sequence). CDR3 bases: TGTGCCAGCAGTTCCCTATCATATACGGGGAATTCACCCCTCCACTTT. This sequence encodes CASSSLSYTGNSPLHF.

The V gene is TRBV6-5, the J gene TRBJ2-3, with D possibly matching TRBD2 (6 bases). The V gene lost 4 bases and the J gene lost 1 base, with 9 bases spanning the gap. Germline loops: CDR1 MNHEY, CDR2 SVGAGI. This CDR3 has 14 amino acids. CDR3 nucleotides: TGTGCCAGCAGTTTGGCTAGCGGCACAGATACGCAGTATTTT. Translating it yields CASSLASGTDTQYF.

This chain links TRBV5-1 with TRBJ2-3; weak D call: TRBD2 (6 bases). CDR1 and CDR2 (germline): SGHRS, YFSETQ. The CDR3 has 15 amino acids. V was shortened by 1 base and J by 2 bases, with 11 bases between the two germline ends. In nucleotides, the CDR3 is TGCGCCAGCAGCTTGAATAGCGGAAACACAGATACGCAGTATTTT. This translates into CASSLNSGNTDTQYF.

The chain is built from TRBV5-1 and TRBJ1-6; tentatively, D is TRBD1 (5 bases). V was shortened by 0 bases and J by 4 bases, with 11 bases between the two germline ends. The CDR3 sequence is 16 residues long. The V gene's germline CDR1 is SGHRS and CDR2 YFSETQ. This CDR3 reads CASSLAETAYNSPLHF. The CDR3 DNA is TGCGCCAGCAGCTTGGCCGAGACAGCTTATAATTCACCCCTCCACTTT.

CDR3 sequence: CASSQAVYGYTF. Here the CDR3 DNA reads TGTGCCAGCAGCCAGGCGGTCTATGGCTACACCTTC. The chain is built from TRBV4-2 and TRBJ1-2; no definite D call. The germline V and J ends were trimmed by 3 bases and 4 bases, with 6 bases remaining between them. The CDR3 sequence is 12 residues long. In germline, CDR1 is LGHNA, CDR2 YNFKEQ.

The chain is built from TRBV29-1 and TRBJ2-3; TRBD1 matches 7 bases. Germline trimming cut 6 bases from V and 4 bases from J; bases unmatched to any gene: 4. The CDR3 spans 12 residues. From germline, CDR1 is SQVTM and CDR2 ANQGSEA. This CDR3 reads CSVTGAPDTQYF. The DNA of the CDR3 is TGCAGCGTAACAGGGGCCCCAGATACGCAGTATTTT.